This T cell receptor beta chain was identified during a study of regulatory T cells in long-lasting Graves disease. V was clipped by 6 bases and J by 6 bases, with 11 bases between them. The CDR3 extends over 13 amino acids. Germline CDR1 MNHNS, CDR2 SASEGT. Stated time point: persistent/refractory GD, antithyroid drugs over 5 years with positive TRAb. Construction of the TCR library relied on RNA isolated from PBMCs. From each patient, nine milliliters of peripheral blood was drawn and collected into an EDTA anticoagulant tube. According to the study, TCR beta libraries were built with iRepertoire HTBI primers and CDR3-region Arm-PCR. Using its own MiXCR run on the multiplex PCR reads, TCRdb lists one record per CDR3 protein. The sample lists fewer than 550,000 distinct CDR3 sequences; roughly a fifth were seen once. Concerning this clonotype: Its antigen is currently unknown.

Findings and limits, study-wide: Analysis covered peripheral blood alone, not thyroid tissue.

The source is a female donor with Graves disease. The V and J genes are TRBV6-1 and TRBJ2-2; D perhaps matches TRBD1 (5 bases). This specimen was peripheral blood mononuclear cells (PBMCs), taken when the disease was refractory, from a patient treated with antithyroid drugs. CDR3 bases: TGTGCCAGCAGGCAGGGATTGGCCGGGGAGCTGTTTTTT. Residues: CASRQGLAGELFF.